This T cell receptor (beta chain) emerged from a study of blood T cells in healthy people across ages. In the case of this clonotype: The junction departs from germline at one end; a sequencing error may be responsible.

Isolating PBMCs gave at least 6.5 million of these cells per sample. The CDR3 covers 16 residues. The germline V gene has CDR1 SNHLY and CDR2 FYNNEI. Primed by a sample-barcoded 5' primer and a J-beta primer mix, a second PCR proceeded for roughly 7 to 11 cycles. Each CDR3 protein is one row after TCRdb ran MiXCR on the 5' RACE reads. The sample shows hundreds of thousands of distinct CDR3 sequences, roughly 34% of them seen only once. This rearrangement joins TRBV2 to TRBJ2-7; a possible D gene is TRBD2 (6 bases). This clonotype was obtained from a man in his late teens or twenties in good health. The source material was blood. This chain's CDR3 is CAGSLRQPDLGGLEYF. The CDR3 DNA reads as TGTGCCGGCAGTCTTCGCCAACCGGACCTCGGGGGTTTGGAGTACTTC.